Following are 15 T cell receptor beta chains from one sample sequenced in a study of patients and donors after allogeneic stem cell transplantation. MiXCR was run by TCRdb on the RT-PCR reads, yielding one entry per CDR3 protein. The sample lists 20,000 to 30,000 distinct CDR3 sequences, 42% occurring once. Input material: blood, either unsorted or a sorted T cell fraction (not recorded which). The source is a human donor who was either an allogeneic HSCT recipient or a stem cell or donor lymphocyte infusion donor (not recorded which). It is not recorded whose cells these are; they may come from a transplant donor.

V usage is TRBV5-1 and J usage is TRBJ2-2, with 8 bases aligning to TRBD2. CDR1 is SGHRS and CDR2 is YFSETQ in the germline V gene. J was trimmed by 7 bases and V by 0 bases; bases with no gene match: 8. This CDR3 has 16 residues. CDR3 sequence: CASSLVTSGSGGELFF. Written as DNA, the CDR3 is TGCGCCAGCAGCTTGGTTACTAGCGGTTCAGGCGGGGAGCTGTTTTTT.

The rearrangement uses TRBV3-1 and TRBJ1-2, with D perhaps TRBD1 (5 bases). The CDR3 spans 16 residues. Germline CDR1 reads LGHDT; CDR2 reads YNNKEL (reference sequence). The ends were cut back, 4 bases at V and 0 bases at J, with 15 bases in the middle. The CDR3 nucleotides are TGTGCCAGCAGCCGCGAAACAGGAATCCCTAACTATGGCTACACCTTC. Its translation is CASSRETGIPNYGYTF.

This clonotype appeared a few times. V and J are TRBV4-1 and TRBJ1-4, with D maybe TRBD1 (6 bases). This CDR3 region has 19 residues. Trimming took off 0 bases at V and 4 bases at J, with 21 bases between the two ends. Germline assignment: CDR1 MGHRA and CDR2 YSYEKL. Here the CDR3 reads CASSQDLQGLDADNEKLFF. The CDR3 nucleotides are TGCGCCAGCAGCCAAGACTTACAGGGACTTGACGCGGATAATGAAAAACTGTTTTTT.

This clonotype occurred a few times. This chain connects TRBV14 to TRBJ1-6; 8 bases match TRBD1. Germline assignment: CDR1 SGHDN and CDR2 FVKESK. The CDR3 is 15 residues long. Unmatched junction bases numbered 7, after V lost 5 bases and J lost 7 bases. CDR3 DNA: TGTGCCAGCAGCTACGGGACAGGAGACAATTCACCCCTCCACTTT. Amino acid sequence: CASSYGTGDNSPLHF.

This clonotype has a count of ten or more. The chain couples TRBV12-3 or TRBV12-4 to TRBJ1-1; perhaps TRBD1 as D (5 bases). The CDR3 totals 14 residues. V lost 3 bases, J lost 1 base, and 9 bases lay in between. DNA for the CDR3: TGTGCCAGCAGTTTGGCCAGGGCGAACACTGAAGCTTTCTTT. Translation gives CASSLARANTEAFF.

The genes are TRBV7-8 and TRBJ2-2; D unresolved. CDR3 length equals 11 residues. V was cut by 2 bases and J by 6 bases, with 1 base left in between. Germline V gene data show CDR1 as SGHVS and CDR2 as FQNEAQ. CDR3 DNA sequence: TGTGCCAGCAGCTTACCCGGGGAGCTGTTTTTT. As protein: CASSLPGELFF.

In its sample, this clonotype was seen a few times. V and J are TRBV12-3 or TRBV12-4 and TRBJ1-1; D is possibly TRBD1 (6 bases). With 5 bases removed from V and 1 base from J, the gap between germline ends came to 14 bases. This CDR3 contains 15 residues. CDR3 sequence reads: CASSLPWGRNTEAFF. CDR3 DNA: TGTGCCAGCAGTCTCCCTTGGGGGCGGAACACTGAAGCTTTCTTT.

This clonotype occurred a few times. The V call is TRBV9, the J call TRBJ2-5; D gene unclear. Per germline, CDR1 SGDLS and CDR2 YYNGEE. This CDR3 comprises 15 residues. V was cut by 0 bases and J by 5 bases, with 14 bases left in between. The CDR3 DNA follows: TGTGCCAGCAGCGTAGCAGCCGGAGCCCGGGAGACCCAGTACTTC. Protein sequence: CASSVAAGARETQYF. Based on the CDR3 plus reference TRBV9 and TRBJ2-5, the full variable domain is DSGVTQTPKHLITATGQRVTLRCSPRSGDLSVYWYQQSLDQGLQFLIQYYNGEERAKGNILERFSAQQFPDLHSELNLSSLELGDSALYFCASSVAAGARETQYFGPGTRLLVL.

This clonotype occurred once. CDR3: CAWVGTGTEAFF. The CDR3 DNA reads as TGTGCCTGGGTTGGGACAGGGACTGAAGCTTTCTTT. The chain joins TRBV7-9 to TRBJ1-1; the match to TRBD1 covers 9 bases. Germline V gene sequence: CDR1 SEHNR, CDR2 FQNEAQ (reference sequence). The CDR3 length is 12 residues. Unmatched junction bases numbered 6, after V lost 11 bases and J lost 5 bases.

In this sample, this clonotype turned up a few times. The chain joins TRBV4-1 to TRBJ1-6; 8 nucleotides agree with TRBD1. Germline V gene data show CDR1 as MGHRA and CDR2 as YSYEKL. V lost 3 bases and J lost 9; bases outside the gene matches: 7. The CDR3 has 15 residues. In DNA, the CDR3 is TGCGCCAGCAGCCACCGGGACAGGCTTGGTTCACCCCTCCACTTT. It encodes CASSHRDRLGSPLHF.

There are a few counts of this clonotype. This sequence joins TRBV5-6 and TRBJ1-6; D call uncertain. The CDR3 has 16 amino acids. V gave up 6 bases and J gave up 1 base, with 14 bases separating them. From germline, CDR1 is SGHDT and CDR2 YYEEEE. The CDR3 spells CASTPRWGSYNSPLHF. In nucleotides, the CDR3 is TGTGCCAGCACTCCACGCTGGGGATCCTATAATTCACCCCTCCACTTT.

The chain joins TRBV2 to TRBJ2-6; either TRBD1 or TRBD2 may supply D (6 bases each). The CDR3 loop spans 21 amino acids. The V end lost 1 base, the J end lost 4 bases, and 26 bases lay between the germline ends. The germline gives CDR1 SNHLY, CDR2 FYNNEI. This chain's CDR3 is CASSEDAPSGGYLRGANVLTF. The DNA for the CDR3 is TGTGCCAGCAGTGAAGACGCCCCTTCCGGGGGCTACCTTAGGGGGGCCAACGTCCTGACTTTC.

Turning to this clonotype: The junction departs from the called germline gene at one end, perhaps through a read error. This chain joins TRBV6-6 and TRBJ1-1; 7 nucleotides agree with TRBD1. Germline lookup yields CDR1 MNHNY and CDR2 SVGAGI (reference sequence). This CDR3 has 14 amino acids. The CDR3 is CASSPPGGNAEAFF. In nucleotides, the CDR3 is TGTGCCAGCAGCCCGCCAGGGGGGAACGCTGAAGCTTTCTTT.

The chain joins TRBV4-2 to TRBJ1-5, with D possibly TRBD1 on 5 matching bases. CDR1 is LGHNA and CDR2 is YNFKEQ in the germline V gene. The CDR3 runs to 15 residues. With 0 bases removed from V and 5 bases from J, the gap between germline ends came to 11 bases. CDR3 loop: CASSQDGGRDQPQHF. The CDR3, as DNA: TGTGCCAGCAGCCAAGATGGGGGGAGGGATCAGCCCCAGCATTTT.

The V gene is TRBV19, the J gene TRBJ1-5; 11 bases align to TRBD1. The CDR3 consists of 15 residues. Germline V CDR1 and CDR2: LNHDA, SQIVND (reference sequence). V shed 9 bases, J shed 1 base, and the junction held 5 bases outside the gene matches. CDR3 sequence reads: CASRTGGKSNQPQHF. The CDR3 coding sequence is TGTGCCAGCCGGACAGGGGGCAAGAGCAATCAGCCCCAGCATTTT.